A few counts support the clone carrying this T cell receptor (beta chain). What it binds is unknown. These data come from a study of vaccination and CD4 T cells after COVID-19. The CDR3 runs 17 residues. Germline CDR1 reads SGHTA; CDR2 reads FQGNSA. After removal of 3 bases from V and 4 bases from J, the junction contained 13 bases not matched to a gene. At the Johns Hopkins FTIC core, DNA taken from cultured CD4+ T cells was sequenced by way of the Oncomine TCR Beta short-read assay. In TCRdb, the PCR reads were re-called with MiXCR into one record per CDR3 protein. There are over 8,500 distinct CDR3 sequences in the sample; 46% occur only once, and around 30% lies in the top ten. Treatment noted: roughly 10-day PBMC culture with coronavirus spike peptide pools or control peptides (ViraFEST assay).

The source material was CD4+ T cells from blood, cultured in vitro. This TCR was sampled from a human donor who had recovered from COVID-19. The chain has TRBV7-2 and TRBJ2-3; 7 positions match TRBD2. CDR3 loop: CASSFLPQGGRADTQYF. The CDR3 DNA is TGTGCCAGCAGCTTCTTGCCCCAGGGAGGGAGGGCAGATACGCAGTATTTT.